Shown below are 15 T cell receptor beta chains from a single sample sequenced in a study of circulating CD8 cells and anti-PD-1 response in melanoma. TCR libraries were prepared from roughly 15 ng of total RNA with the QIAseq Immune Repertoire TCR panel. One entry per CDR3 protein results from TCRdb running MiXCR on the reads. The table shows just over 550 distinct CDR3 sequences, with about 5.5% occurring only once. From live CD3+CD8+TCRalphabeta+ cells, four PD-1 and/or TIGIT subsets were sorted. The specimen was CD8+ T cells from PBMCs, collected at baseline or after one month of anti-PD-1 therapy (not recorded which). These receptors all stem from a human donor with melanoma.

This clonotype is categorized as large. The chain carries TRBV7-3 and TRBJ2-7, with TRBD1 as a possible D gene (6 bases). CDR3 length: 14 residues. Germline V gene sequence: CDR1 SGHTA, CDR2 FQGTGA. The V end was cut by 5 bases, the J end by 3 bases, with 14 bases between. CDR3 in amino acids: CASSQGGDGYEQYF. In DNA, the CDR3 is TGTGCCAGCAGCCAAGGGGGTGATGGCTACGAGCAGTACTTC.

Sample share makes this clonotype medium-sized. The chain is built from TRBV2 and TRBJ1-5; 8 nucleotides agree with TRBD1. This CDR3 contains 14 residues. Unmatched junction bases numbered 7, after V lost 5 bases and J lost 7 bases. Germline V gene lookup returns CDR1 SNHLY and CDR2 FYNNEI. This CDR3 reads CASSQTGVGQPQHF. DNA of the CDR3: TGTGCCAGCAGTCAGACAGGGGTGGGGCAGCCCCAGCATTTT.

This clonotype ranks as medium-sized. The chain links TRBV27 to TRBJ2-1, with D perhaps TRBD1 or TRBD2 (5 bases each). Trimming pared 10 bases from V and 7 bases from J, leaving 23 bases between. In germline, CDR1 is MNHEY, CDR2 SMNVEV (reference sequence). The CDR3 totals 15 residues. The CDR3 protein is CATIPGTSWWNEQFF. Here the CDR3 DNA reads TGTGCCACCATTCCCGGGACCTCGTGGTGGAATGAGCAGTTCTTC.

This clonotype is termed large (0.1 to 1%). The chain is built from TRBV12-3 or TRBV12-4 and TRBJ2-1; D tentatively reads TRBD1 or TRBD2 (5 bases each). The CDR3 runs to 15 residues. The V end lost 4 bases, the J end lost 0 bases, and 10 bases lay between the germline ends. CDR3: CASSWGPNSYNEQFF. CDR3 in DNA: TGTGCCAGCAGTTGGGGACCAAACTCCTACAATGAGCAGTTCTTC.

Turning to this clonotype: Relative to the germline gene, one junction end is altered; a read error may explain this. V usage is TRBV28 and J usage is TRBJ2-7; weak D call: TRBD1 (5 bases). The CDR3 extends over 15 amino acids. The germline V gene has CDR1 MDHEN and CDR2 SYDVKM. In DNA, the CDR3 is TGTGCCGGCAGTTTTGGGGCAGGCCCGACCTACGAGCAGTACTTC. Protein sequence: CAGSFGAGPTYEQYF.

Regarding this clonotype: A much larger clone differs from this one at a single base, so this may be a read error. The chain combines TRBV13 with TRBJ2-7; 10 nucleotides align to TRBD1. Germline-derived CDR1 and CDR2 are PRHDT and FYEKMQ (reference sequence). Unmatched junction bases numbered 6, after V lost 8 bases and J lost 2 bases. This CDR3 region has 14 residues. Written as DNA, the CDR3 is TGTGCCAGCGGCCCAGGACAGGGGGCCTACGAGCAGTACTTC. Amino acid sequence: CASGPGQGAYEQYF.

This clonotype is termed large. The chain has TRBV4-2 and TRBJ2-5, with D possibly being TRBD1 (5 bases). CDR1 is LGHNA and CDR2 is YNFKEQ in the germline V gene. CDR3 length: 13 residues. V was clipped by 1 base and J by 5 bases, with 8 bases between them. The CDR3 reads CASSQGGRETQYF. The CDR3 DNA follows: TGTGCCAGCAGCCAAGGGGGCCGGGAGACCCAGTACTTC.

This clonotype is deemed large. The rearrangement uses TRBV20-1 and TRBJ2-1, with 7 positions matching TRBD1. CDR1 and CDR2 (germline): DFQATT, SNEGSKA (reference sequence). V shed 2 bases and J 5 bases; nucleotides not matched to a gene: 6. CDR3 length equals 14 residues. Here the CDR3 reads CSARSLDRDNEQFF. DNA of the CDR3: TGCAGTGCTAGATCCCTAGACAGGGACAATGAGCAGTTCTTC.

By its share, this clonotype is large. The V gene is TRBV10-3, the J gene TRBJ1-2; D gene uncertain. Deletions cut 3 bases from V and 5 bases from J, with 4 bases between. Per germline, CDR1 ENHRY and CDR2 SYGVKD. The CDR3 is made up of 11 amino acids. The CDR3 bases are TGTGCCATCAGTGATACTTATGGCTACACCTTC. Protein sequence: CAISDTYGYTF.

This clonotype is large by share. The chain combines TRBV27 with TRBJ1-1; D is undetermined. This CDR3 spans 15 amino acids. Germline CDR1 MNHEY, CDR2 SMNVEV (reference sequence). V was pared by 5 bases and J by 8 bases, with 21 bases between. The CDR3 region is CASSNREPLQPEAFF. CDR3 bases: TGTGCCAGCAGTAACCGGGAACCCCTTCAACCCGAAGCTTTCTTT.

In its sample, this clonotype ranks as medium-sized. For the CDR3, the DNA is TGTGCCAGCAGCTCGGTTGACAATGAGCAGTTCTTC. Its protein is CASSSVDNEQFF. The chain has TRBV5-4 and TRBJ2-1; D is unclear. V was cut by 3 bases and J by 5 bases, with 6 bases left in between. The CDR3 consists of 12 residues. Germline V gene lookup returns CDR1 SGHNT and CDR2 YYREEE (reference sequence).

In regard to this clonotype: Given a far larger clone just one base away, this is likely a sequencing read error. The chain recombines TRBV18 with TRBJ2-7, with a possible D match to TRBD1 (6 bases). Looked up from germline, CDR1 is KGHSH and CDR2 is LQKENI. With 2 bases removed from V and 7 bases from J, the gap between germline ends came to 15 bases. CDR3 length equals 14 residues. This chain's CDR3 is CASSPTGYYNEQYF. Here the CDR3 DNA reads TGTGCCAGCTCACCAACAGGGTACTACAATGAGCAGTACTTC.

This clonotype is labeled as medium-sized. The CDR3 sequence: CASARQGLNGEGEQYF. In DNA form, the CDR3 reads TGTGCCAGCGCCCGACAGGGACTAAACGGTGAGGGCGAGCAGTACTTC. The V call is TRBV28, the J call TRBJ2-7; tentatively, D is TRBD1 or TRBD2 (7 bases each). Germline V gene sequence: CDR1 MDHEN, CDR2 SYDVKM. CDR3 length: 16 residues. The ends were cut back, 8 bases at V and 6 bases at J, with 26 bases in the middle. Variable domain in full (rest from reference TRBV28 and TRBJ2-7): DVKVTQSSRYLVKRTGEKVFLECVQDMDHENMFWYRQDPGLGLRLIYFSYDVKMKEKGDIPEGYSVSREKKERFSLILESASTNQTSMYLCASARQGLNGEGEQYFGPGTRLTVT.

This clonotype qualifies as large. The gene calls are TRBV25-1 and TRBJ1-4, with D maybe TRBD1 (6 bases). Germline CDR1 reads MGHDK; CDR2 reads SYGVNS. V lost 2 bases and J 8 bases, leaving 21 bases between the germline ends. The CDR3 length is 17 residues. The CDR3 region has the DNA TGTGCCAGCAGTGAACACAGGGATTTAAACGAGGGGGAAAAACTGTTTTTT. This encodes CASSEHRDLNEGEKLFF.

This clonotype is categorized as large. The V gene is TRBV10-3, the J gene TRBJ2-2, with no clear D. Germline V gene data show CDR1 as ENHRY and CDR2 as SYGVKD. The CDR3 contains 16 residues. Trimming shortened V by 4 bases and J by 1 base, and 13 bases separated the two germline ends. The CDR3 DNA is TGTGCCATCAGTGCATCTTCGACCGTGAACACCGGGGAGCTGTTTTTT. Its translation is CAISASSTVNTGELFF.